This TCR beta chain is drawn from a study of blood T cell repertoires in COVID-19. Germline V gives CDR1 KGHSH, CDR2 LQKENI. The ends were cut back, 1 base at V and 2 bases at J, with 8 bases in the middle. The CDR3 has 14 amino acids. Profiled with immunoSEQ multiplex PCR; TCRdb holds only in-frame clones, not every one. The repertoire holds 250,000 to 400,000 clones, with 75% to 90% as singletons. The sample comprised PBMCs or T cells enriched from blood (not recorded which). The rearrangement joins TRBV18 to TRBJ2-5; TRBD1 might be the D (5 bases). The origin of this receptor is a man in his 60s who had recovered from COVID-19. CDR3 protein: CASSPQSGQETQYF. DNA for the CDR3: TGTGCCAGCTCACCACAATCAGGGCAAGAGACCCAGTACTTC.